One T cell receptor (beta chain) is described in this entry. Sample-barcoded 5' priming and a J-beta primer mix drove a second PCR of about 6 to 12 cycles. Through a template-switch adaptor with 12 random nucleotides, each cDNA molecule received a tag. Each single sample gave us at least 3 million CDR3-containing paired-end reads. TCRdb fed the 5' RACE reads into MiXCR, producing one record per CDR3 protein. Of about 1.1 million distinct CDR3 sequences in the sample, approximately 38% are singletons; the top ten hold roughly 13%. Germline V CDR1 and CDR2: SNHLY, FYNNEI. The CDR3 runs to 16 residues. V gave up 7 bases and J gave up 0 bases; unmatched junction bases: 10. This entry is derived from a study of blood T cells in healthy people across ages.

The sequencing input was blood. The V and J genes are TRBV2 and TRBJ2-5, with 8 bases lining up with TRBD2. This receptor was identified in a man aged 18-30 years in good health. CDR3 amino acids: CASKSLAGPYQETQYF. The CDR3 DNA follows: TGTGCCAGCAAGTCGCTAGCGGGCCCGTACCAAGAGACCCAGTACTTC.